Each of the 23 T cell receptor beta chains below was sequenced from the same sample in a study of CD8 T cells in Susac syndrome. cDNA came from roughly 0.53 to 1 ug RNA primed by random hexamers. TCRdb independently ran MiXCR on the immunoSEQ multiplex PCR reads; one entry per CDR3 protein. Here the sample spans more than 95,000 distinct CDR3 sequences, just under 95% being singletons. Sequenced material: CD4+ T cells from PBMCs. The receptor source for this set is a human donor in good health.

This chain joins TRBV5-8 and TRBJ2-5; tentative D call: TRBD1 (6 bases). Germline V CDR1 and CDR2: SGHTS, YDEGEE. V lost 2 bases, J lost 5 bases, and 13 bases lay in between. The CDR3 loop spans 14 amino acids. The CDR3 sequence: CASSFSPGHETQYF. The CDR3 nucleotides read TGTGCCAGCAGCTTCTCCCCGGGACACGAGACCCAGTACTTC.

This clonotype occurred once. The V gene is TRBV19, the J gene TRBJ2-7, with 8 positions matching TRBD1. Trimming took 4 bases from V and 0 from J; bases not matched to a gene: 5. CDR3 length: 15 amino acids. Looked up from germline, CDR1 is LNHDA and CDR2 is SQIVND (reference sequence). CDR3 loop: CASSTRTGFSYEQYF. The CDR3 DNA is TGTGCCAGTAGTACCCGGACAGGGTTCTCCTACGAGCAGTACTTC.

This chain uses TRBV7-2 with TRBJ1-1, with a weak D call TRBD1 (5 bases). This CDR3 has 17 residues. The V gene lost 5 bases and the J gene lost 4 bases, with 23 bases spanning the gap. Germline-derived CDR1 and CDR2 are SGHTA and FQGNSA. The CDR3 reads CASSAGPNIRVTTEAFF. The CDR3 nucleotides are TGTGCCAGCAGCGCGGGACCCAACATTAGGGTGACCACTGAAGCTTTCTTT.

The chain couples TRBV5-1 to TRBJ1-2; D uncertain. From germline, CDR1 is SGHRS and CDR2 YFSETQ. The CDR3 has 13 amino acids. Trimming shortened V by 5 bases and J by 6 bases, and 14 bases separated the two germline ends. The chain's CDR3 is CASRTASLDGYTF. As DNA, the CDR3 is TGCGCCAGCAGAACGGCCTCATTGGATGGCTACACCTTC.

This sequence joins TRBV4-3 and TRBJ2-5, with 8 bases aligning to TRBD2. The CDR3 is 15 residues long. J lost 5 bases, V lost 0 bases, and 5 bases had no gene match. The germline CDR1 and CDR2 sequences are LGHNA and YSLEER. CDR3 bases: TGCGCCAGCAGCCAAGATTCGGGGACTAGGGAGACCCAGTACTTC. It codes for CASSQDSGTRETQYF.

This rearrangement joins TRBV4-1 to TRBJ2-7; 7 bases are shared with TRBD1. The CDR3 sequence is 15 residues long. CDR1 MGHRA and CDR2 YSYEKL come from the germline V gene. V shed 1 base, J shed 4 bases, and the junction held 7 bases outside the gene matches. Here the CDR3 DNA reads TGCGCCAGCAGCCAAGCACCGACAGGGACATACGAGCAGTACTTC. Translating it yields CASSQAPTGTYEQYF.

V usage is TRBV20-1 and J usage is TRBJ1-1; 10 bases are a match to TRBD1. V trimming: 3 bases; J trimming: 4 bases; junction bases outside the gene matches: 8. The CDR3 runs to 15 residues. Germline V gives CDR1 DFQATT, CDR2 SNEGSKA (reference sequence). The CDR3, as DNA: TGCAGTGCTAGTGGGGACAGGGGTGAGAGCACTGAAGCTTTCTTT. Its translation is CSASGDRGESTEAFF.

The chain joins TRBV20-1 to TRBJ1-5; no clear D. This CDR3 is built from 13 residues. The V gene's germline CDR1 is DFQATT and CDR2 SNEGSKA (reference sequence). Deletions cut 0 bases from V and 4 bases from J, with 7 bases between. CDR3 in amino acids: CSARETPNQPQHF. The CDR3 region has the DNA TGCAGTGCTAGAGAGACACCGAATCAGCCCCAGCATTTT.

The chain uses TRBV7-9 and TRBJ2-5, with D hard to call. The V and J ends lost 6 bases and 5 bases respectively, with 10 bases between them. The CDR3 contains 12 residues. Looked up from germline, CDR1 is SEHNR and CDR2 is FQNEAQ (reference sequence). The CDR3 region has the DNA TGTGCCAGCAGACTGGTGGCGGAGACCCAGTACTTC. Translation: CASRLVAETQYF.

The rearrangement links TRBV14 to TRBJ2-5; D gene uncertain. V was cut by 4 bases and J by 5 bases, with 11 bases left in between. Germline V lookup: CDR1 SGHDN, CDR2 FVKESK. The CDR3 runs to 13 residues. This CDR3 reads CASSRLGGETQYF. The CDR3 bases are TGTGCCAGCAGCCGTCTTGGTGGCGAGACCCAGTACTTC.

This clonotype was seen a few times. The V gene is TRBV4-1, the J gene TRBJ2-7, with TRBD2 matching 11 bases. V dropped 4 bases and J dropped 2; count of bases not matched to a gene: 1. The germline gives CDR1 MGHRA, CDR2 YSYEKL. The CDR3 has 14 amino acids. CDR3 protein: CASSRGLAAYEQYF. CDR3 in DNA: TGCGCCAGCAGCCGGGGACTAGCGGCCTACGAGCAGTACTTC.

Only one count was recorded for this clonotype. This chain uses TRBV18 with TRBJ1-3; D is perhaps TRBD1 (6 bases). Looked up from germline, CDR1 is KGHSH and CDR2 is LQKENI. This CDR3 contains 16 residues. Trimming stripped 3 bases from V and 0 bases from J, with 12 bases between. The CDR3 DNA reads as TGTGCCAGCTCACCGCCGACAGGAAGCTCTGGAAACACCATATATTTT. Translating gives CASSPPTGSSGNTIYF.

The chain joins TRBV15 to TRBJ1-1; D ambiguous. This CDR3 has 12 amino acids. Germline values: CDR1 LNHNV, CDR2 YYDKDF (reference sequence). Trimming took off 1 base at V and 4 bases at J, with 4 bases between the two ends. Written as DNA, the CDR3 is TGTGCCACCAGCAGAGGTGGCACTGAAGCTTTCTTT. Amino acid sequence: CATSRGGTEAFF.

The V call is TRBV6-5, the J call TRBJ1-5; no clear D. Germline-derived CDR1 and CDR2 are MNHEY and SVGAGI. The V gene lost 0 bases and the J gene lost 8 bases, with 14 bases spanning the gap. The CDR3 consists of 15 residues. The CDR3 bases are TGTGCCAGCAGTTACTCGGGGATAATGATTGAGCCCCAGCATTTT. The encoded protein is CASSYSGIMIEPQHF.

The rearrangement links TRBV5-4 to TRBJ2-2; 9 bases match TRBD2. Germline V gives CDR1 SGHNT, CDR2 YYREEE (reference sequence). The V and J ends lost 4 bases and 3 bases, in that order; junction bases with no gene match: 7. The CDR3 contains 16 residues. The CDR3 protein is CASSRRTSVYTGELFF. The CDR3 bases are TGTGCCAGCAGCCGCCGGACTAGCGTATACACCGGGGAGCTGTTTTTT.

Here the CDR3 reads CASSYSLQGANTEAFF. The CDR3 region has the DNA TGTGCCAGCAGTTACTCCCTACAGGGAGCGAACACTGAAGCTTTCTTT. The V gene is TRBV6-5, the J gene TRBJ1-1; D possibly corresponds to TRBD1 (6 bases). This CDR3 spans 16 amino acids. The V and J ends lost 0 bases and 1 base respectively, with 12 bases between them. Germline loops: CDR1 MNHEY, CDR2 SVGAGI.

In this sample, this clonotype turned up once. CDR3 protein: CASSPGRTSSYEQYF. For the CDR3, the DNA is TGTGCCAGCAGCCCGGGACGGACGAGCTCCTACGAGCAGTACTTC. The chain joins TRBV13 to TRBJ2-7; D is possibly TRBD1 or TRBD2 (5 bases each). The germline V gene encodes CDR1 PRHDT and CDR2 FYEKMQ (reference sequence). With 5 bases removed from V and 0 bases from J, the gap between germline ends came to 14 bases. There are 15 residues in the CDR3.

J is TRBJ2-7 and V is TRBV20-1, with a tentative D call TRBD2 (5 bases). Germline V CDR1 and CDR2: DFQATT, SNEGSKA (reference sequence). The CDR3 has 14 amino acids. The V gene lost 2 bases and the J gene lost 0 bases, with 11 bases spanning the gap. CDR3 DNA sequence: TGCAGTGCTAGACTTAGCGAACTCTCCTACGAGCAGTACTTC. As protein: CSARLSELSYEQYF.

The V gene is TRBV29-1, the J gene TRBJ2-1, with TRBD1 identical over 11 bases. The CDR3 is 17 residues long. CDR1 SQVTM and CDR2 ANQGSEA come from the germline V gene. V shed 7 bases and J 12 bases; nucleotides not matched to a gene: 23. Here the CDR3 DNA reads TGCAGCGCTAGGCCCGTAATGGGGACAGGGGGTAGGGAAGGGCAGTTCTTC. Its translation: CSARPVMGTGGREGQFF.

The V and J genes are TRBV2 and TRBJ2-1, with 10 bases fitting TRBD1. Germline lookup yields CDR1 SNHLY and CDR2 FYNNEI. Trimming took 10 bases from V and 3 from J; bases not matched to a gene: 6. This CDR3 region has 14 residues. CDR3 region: CATRTGGYYNEQFF. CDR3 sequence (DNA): TGTGCCACCAGGACAGGGGGTTACTACAATGAGCAGTTCTTC.

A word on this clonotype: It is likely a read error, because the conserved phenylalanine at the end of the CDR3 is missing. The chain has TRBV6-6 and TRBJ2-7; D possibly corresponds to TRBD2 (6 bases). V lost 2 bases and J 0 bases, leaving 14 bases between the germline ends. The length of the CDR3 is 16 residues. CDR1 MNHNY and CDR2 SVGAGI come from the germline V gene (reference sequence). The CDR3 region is CASSYNAGPSSYEQYL. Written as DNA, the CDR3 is TGTGCCAGCAGTTACAACGCGGGACCGTCCTCCTACGAGCAGTACCTC.

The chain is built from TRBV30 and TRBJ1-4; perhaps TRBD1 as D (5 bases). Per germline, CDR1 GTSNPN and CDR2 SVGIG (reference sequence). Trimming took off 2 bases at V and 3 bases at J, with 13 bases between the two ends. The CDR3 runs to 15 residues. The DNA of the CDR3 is TGTGCCTGGAGTCTCAAGCAAGGGGCTAATGAAAAACTGTTTTTT. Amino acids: CAWSLKQGANEKLFF.

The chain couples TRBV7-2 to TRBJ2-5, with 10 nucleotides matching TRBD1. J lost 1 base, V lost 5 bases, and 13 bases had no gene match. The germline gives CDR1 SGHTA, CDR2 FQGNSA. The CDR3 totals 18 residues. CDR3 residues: CASSILGTGVSRQETQYF. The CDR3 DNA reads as TGTGCCAGCAGCATCCTCGGGACAGGGGTATCGCGCCAAGAGACCCAGTACTTC.